The T cell receptor (beta chain) described here comes from a study of CD8 T cells in ankylosing spondylitis. The study, taken as a whole, reports: Characteristic of ankylosing spondylitis blood, it appeared, was a TCR beta motif comprising several highly homologous variants. Matched ankylosing spondylitis synovial fluid reportedly contained a significantly enriched population of disease-linked clones.

Construction of TCR beta libraries was performed using quantitative 5'-RACE with molecular barcodes. TCRdb recomputed calls from the 5' RACE reads with MiXCR, one row per CDR3 protein. The top ten clones hold about an eighth of a sample with about 400,000 distinct CDR3 sequences, 20% to 25% of them seen once. Points on this clonotype: Its antigen is as yet unknown.

Deletions cut 2 bases from V and 6 bases from J, with 13 bases between. The CDR3 is 14 amino acids. Sequences were obtained from blood, either unsorted or a sorted T cell fraction (not recorded which). This sequence originates from a male donor with ankylosing spondylitis or in good health (not recorded which). The chain joins TRBV12-3 or TRBV12-4 to TRBJ1-2; D gene unclear. The CDR3: CASSLPSQVDGYTF. CDR3 coding DNA: TGTGCCAGCAGTTTACCTAGCCAGGTTGATGGCTACACCTTC.